This T cell receptor beta chain is from a study of T cells in Graves' hyperthyroidism and ophthalmopathy. The study's findings and limits: The model foresaw ophthalmopathy a median about 6.1 months prior to onset. By a 13 V-J model, ophthalmopathy was set apart from stable hyperthyroidism.

About this clonotype: Antigen specificity is unknown.

RNA transcripts provided the source from which TCR beta CDR3 regions were amplified. TCR CDR3 underwent first-round RT-PCR with the HTBI primer set. TCRdb reprocessed the multiplex PCR reads via MiXCR and lists one record per CDR3 protein. Of more than 550,000 distinct CDR3 sequences in the sample, under 20% were seen once. Germline lookup yields CDR1 GTSNPN and CDR2 SVGIG (reference sequence). The CDR3 is 14 amino acids. The V end lost 5 bases, the J end lost 7 bases, and 20 bases lay between the germline ends. The PBMCs studied were ones that came from roughly 9.1 ml fresh peripheral blood. The chain employs TRBV30 and TRBJ2-5, with D tentatively TRBD1 or TRBD2 (5 bases each). The sequenced sample consisted of blood. The sequence was collected from a woman aged 45-59 years with Graves' hyperthyroidism that later progressed to Graves' ophthalmopathy. The CDR3 coding sequence is TGTGCCTGGGCCGGGACGGCTAAGCGAGGGACCCAGTACTTC. The encoded protein is CAWAGTAKRGTQYF.